The rows below give T cell receptor beta chains drawn from one sample of a study of human T cells and chemical hapten exposure. Using its own MiXCR run on the RACE reads, TCRdb lists one record per CDR3 protein. Among 120,000 to 150,000 distinct CDR3 sequences listed, about 11% were seen once. This specimen was whole blood, taken in connection with sensitization to the hapten diphenylcyclopropenone (DPC). The receptors here all came from a woman aged 45-59 years with alopecia areata. Some clones in this sample may be carry-over from other donors' samples. Both conserved end residues are part of each CDR3. The D gene is left open where the match is weak. Clone size is stated in some rows and not others, as once, few, many or a class when expanded.

v_gene	j_gene	abundance	d_gene	CDR3nt	CDR3aa
TRBV28	TRBJ2-3	.	TRBD1	TGTGCCAGCAGGACACAGGGGCCGACAGATACGCAGTATTTT	CASRTQGPTDTQYF
TRBV10-2	TRBJ2-5	few	.	TGCGCCAGCAGCGTAGTCCTCCAAGAGACCCAGTACTTC	CASSVVLQETQYF
TRBV7-2	TRBJ2-7	.	TRBD2	TGTGCCAGCAGCCCCCTCCCGGGACTAGCGGGAGACGAGCAGTACTTC	CASSPLPGLAGDEQYF
TRBV12-3/TRBV12-4	TRBJ2-1	many	.	TGTGCCAGCAGTCGCCGGGACTCCTACGAGCAGTTCTTC	CASSRRDSYEQFF
TRBV18	TRBJ1-1	many	.	TGTGCCAGCTCAGCGGAGCGTGAAGCTTTCTTT	CASSAEREAFF
TRBV5-1	TRBJ2-1	.	TRBD2	TGCGCCAGCAGCTACCGACTAGCGGGAGGGTCCAATGAGCAGTTCTTC	CASSYRLAGGSNEQFF
TRBV20-1	TRBJ2-7	.	TRBD1	TGCAGTGCCAGGGACAGACCTTCCTACGAGCAGTACTTC	CSARDRPSYEQYF
TRBV7-2	TRBJ2-3	.	TRBD1	TGTGCCAGCAGCTTGAAGGCTTCAACAGGGGCAGATACGCAGTATTTT	CASSLKASTGADTQYF
TRBV27	TRBJ1-1	many	TRBD1	TGTGCCAGCAGACAGGGGCTCGCTCTGAACACTGAAGCTTTCTTT	CASRQGLALNTEAFF
TRBV28	TRBJ1-6	.	.	TGTGCCAGCAGCCCAACACATAATTCACCCCTCCACTTT	CASSPTHNSPLHF
TRBV18	TRBJ1-2	few	.	TGTGCCAGCTCACCACGGACAACAGGGAGCGCCTATGGCTACACCTTC	CASSPRTTGSAYGYTF
TRBV3-1	TRBJ2-1	many	TRBD2	TGTGCCAGCAGCCAAGAACTAGCGGGTCCCAATGAGCAGTTCTTC	CASSQELAGPNEQFF
TRBV29-1	TRBJ2-2	many	.	TGCAGCGTTAAGTTGAACACCGGGGAGCTGTTTTTT	CSVKLNTGELFF
TRBV12-3/TRBV12-4	TRBJ1-5	.	.	TGTGCCAGCAGCTCAGGGTTCGCTCAGCCCCAGCATTTT	CASSSGFAQPQHF
TRBV2	TRBJ2-2	few	.	TGTGCCAGCAGGGATAGCGACCTACACACCGGGGAGCTGTTTTTT	CASRDSDLHTGELFF
TRBV30	TRBJ1-5	.	.	TGTGCCTGGAGTGCCCGGGTGGCGGCTAATAGCAATCAGCCCCAGCATTTT	CAWSARVAANSNQPQHF
TRBV20-1	TRBJ1-2	many	.	TGCAGCGCCGCTTCAGGGGTTTCCTATGGCTACACCTTC	CSAASGVSYGYTF
TRBV20-1	TRBJ2-7	.	.	TGCAGTGGAAGAGATCAGGTTAGGTACGAGCAGTACTTC	CSGRDQVRYEQYF
TRBV7-3	TRBJ2-3	.	.	TGTGCCAGCAGCAGTGACTATGTGGGGGATACGCAGTATTTT	CASSSDYVGDTQYF
TRBV7-2	TRBJ1-1	many	TRBD1	TGTGCCAGCAGCTTAGTACAGGGGCAGGGTACTGAAGCTTTCTTT	CASSLVQGQGTEAFF
TRBV2	TRBJ2-1	.	TRBD2	TGTGCCAGCAGGTTACTAGCGGGAAGCTACAATGAGCAGTTCTTC	CASRLLAGSYNEQFF
TRBV3-1	TRBJ2-5	few	.	TGTGCCAGCAGCCGGGACGCGACGTTGGAGACCCAGTACTTC	CASSRDATLETQYF
TRBV13	TRBJ2-1	.	.	TGTGCCAGCAGCTTCCGATTTGGCGGCCTCGAGTTCTTC	CASSFRFGGLEFF
TRBV20-1	TRBJ2-2	few	TRBD2	TGCAGTGCCCGGCTAGCGGGGAACACCGGGGAGCTGTTTTTT	CSARLAGNTGELFF
TRBV6-2/TRBV6-3	TRBJ2-7	.	TRBD1	TGTGCCAGCAGCCCGGACAGGGGGGTCTACGAGCAGTACTTC	CASSPDRGVYEQYF
TRBV7-9	TRBJ1-1	many	.	TGTGCCAGCAGCCTACATGAGAACACTGAAGCTTTCTTT	CASSLHENTEAFF
TRBV6-1	TRBJ1-5	few	.	TGTGCCAGCAGTGGACAGGCCTTTAGCAATCAGCCCCAGCATTTT	CASSGQAFSNQPQHF
TRBV5-6	TRBJ2-5	.	TRBD1	TGTGCCAGCAGCTGGAGGACAGGGACCATCGGGGAGACCCAGTACTTC	CASSWRTGTIGETQYF
TRBV7-9	TRBJ1-1	many	.	TGTGCCAGCAGCCCAGGCGGGGGGGCGAACACTGAAGCTTTCTTT	CASSPGGGANTEAFF
TRBV29-1	TRBJ2-7	many	TRBD2	TGCAGCGTCGAGTCGACTAGCAGAGGCTACGAGCAGTACTTC	CSVESTSRGYEQYF
TRBV7-3	TRBJ2-3	.	.	TGTGCCAGCAGCAGGACTTTCACAGATACGCAGTATTTT	CASSRTFTDTQYF
TRBV29-1	TRBJ2-1	few	TRBD2	TGCAGCGGGGTGGGGACTAGGGCAGAAGAGCAGTTCTTC	CSGVGTRAEEQFF
TRBV29-1	TRBJ2-5	few	TRBD2	TGCAGCCTATCGGGTCCTAGCGGCGAATCGGGCCAAGAGACCCAGTACTTC	CSLSGPSGESGQETQYF
TRBV18	TRBJ2-4	.	TRBD1	TGTGCCAGCTCACCAACAGGGGGCGCGGACATTCAGTACTTC	CASSPTGGADIQYF
TRBV10-1	TRBJ2-3	.	TRBD2	TGCGCCAGCAGCAGGGGACTAGCGGGAGGTGGTGATACGCAGTATTTT	CASSRGLAGGGDTQYF
TRBV5-1	TRBJ2-7	few	TRBD2	TGCGCCAGCAGTCTAGCGGGAGTGTCCCCTCCCAACGAGCAGTACTTC	CASSLAGVSPPNEQYF
TRBV20-1	TRBJ2-7	.	TRBD2	TGCAGTGCTGGGGAGGCGGGAGGATCCCACGAGCAGTACTTC	CSAGEAGGSHEQYF
TRBV6-5	TRBJ2-3	.	TRBD1	TGTGCCAGCAGACAGGGACAGTCGGCAGATACGCAGTATTTT	CASRQGQSADTQYF
TRBV18	TRBJ2-1	few	TRBD1	TGTGCCAGCTCACTCAGGGGGCGCCTAAACAATGAGCAGTTCTTC	CASSLRGRLNNEQFF
TRBV7-2	TRBJ2-5	many	TRBD1	TGTGCCAGCAGCTTGTCTCACAGGGGAAAGACCCAGTACTTC	CASSLSHRGKTQYF
TRBV9	TRBJ1-5	few	.	TGTGCCAGCAGCGTAGGGACACGGCAGCCCCAGCATTTT	CASSVGTRQPQHF
TRBV19	TRBJ2-7	many	TRBD1	TGTGCCAGTAGCCCTAGGGGCGGACAGGGGTTCTCCTACGAGCAGTACTTC	CASSPRGGQGFSYEQYF
TRBV6-1	TRBJ2-1	.	.	TGTGCCAGCAGTCTGGGGTGGGAGCAGTTCTTC	CASSLGWEQFF
TRBV9	TRBJ2-7	few	.	TGTGCCAGCAGCTCACTCCCGGGGGCTGGCGAGCAGTACTTC	CASSSLPGAGEQYF
TRBV29-1	TRBJ2-3	few	.	TGCAGCGTTTCGGGGGCTAGCACAGATACGCAGTATTTT	CSVSGASTDTQYF
TRBV29-1	TRBJ2-1	.	TRBD2	TGCAGCCCCGGACTAGCGGGAGTTGATGAGCAGTTCTTC	CSPGLAGVDEQFF
TRBV6-1	TRBJ1-6	many	.	TGTGCCAGCAGTGAAAGACCCGGACTTGGAACCAATTCACCCCTCCACTTT	CASSERPGLGTNSPLHF
TRBV12-5	TRBJ2-3	few	.	TGTGCTAGTGGTTTGGTACGCGTTCTTATGCGGCATAGCACAGATACGCAGTATTTT	CASGLVRVLMRHSTDTQYF
TRBV20-1	TRBJ2-7	few	TRBD1	TGCAGTGCTAGAGATCCCAGGGGGCCCGACGAGCAGTACTTC	CSARDPRGPDEQYF